This T cell receptor (beta chain) was found in a study of cytomegalovirus exposure and HLA in healthy donors. General observations from the study: A later analysis linked a missense variant in DCLRE1C to the trimming of TCR beta V and J genes. The records held CMV serostatus as the only immune exposure information. When the data were analyzed later, several of the most significant clusters appeared to be linked to common viral pathogens.

In regard to this clone: The antigen remains unidentified.

The CDR3 loop spans 14 amino acids. V was cut by 2 bases and J by 3 bases, with 8 bases left in between. Germline loops: CDR1 SNHLY, CDR2 FYNNEI. Vbeta (60) and Jbeta (13) primers were used in the PCR. TCRdb's table, derived via immunoSEQ multiplex PCR, lists solely in-frame clones and lacks some. The repertoire consists of approximately 100,000 clones, with approximately 72% occurring once and the leading ten covering over 4%. The chain combines TRBV2 with TRBJ1-3; weak D call: TRBD1 (5 bases). The specimen sequenced was PBMCs. The source is a woman in her 40s in good health and CMV-seropositive. DNA for the CDR3: TGTGCCAGCAGTGAAACGGGGGATGGAAACACCATATATTTT. Its translation is CASSETGDGNTIYF.